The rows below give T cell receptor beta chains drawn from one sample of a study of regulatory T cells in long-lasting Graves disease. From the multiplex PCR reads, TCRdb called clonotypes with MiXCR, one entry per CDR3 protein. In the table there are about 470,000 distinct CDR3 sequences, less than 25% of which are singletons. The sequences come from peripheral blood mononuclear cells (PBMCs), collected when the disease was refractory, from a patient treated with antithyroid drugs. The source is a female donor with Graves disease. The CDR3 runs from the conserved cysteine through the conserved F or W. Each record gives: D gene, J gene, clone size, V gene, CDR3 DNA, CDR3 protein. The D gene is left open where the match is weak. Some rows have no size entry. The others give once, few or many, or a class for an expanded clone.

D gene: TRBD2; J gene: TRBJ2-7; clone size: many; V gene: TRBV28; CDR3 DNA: TGTGCCATCCAGCCAGCGGGAGGGCCGTACGAGCAGTACTTC; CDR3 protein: CAIQPAGGPYEQYF
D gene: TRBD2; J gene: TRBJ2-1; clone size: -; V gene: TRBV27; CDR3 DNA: TGTGCCAGCAGTTTATCGATAGCGGGCGGGAAAAGCCGTATCTACAATGAGCAGTTCTTC; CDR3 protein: CASSLSIAGGKSRIYNEQFF
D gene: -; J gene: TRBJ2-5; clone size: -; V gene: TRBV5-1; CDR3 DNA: TGCGCCAGCAGCTTGGTTTCTCAGGGGGGGCACCAAGAGACCCAGTACTTC; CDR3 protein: CASSLVSQGGHQETQYF
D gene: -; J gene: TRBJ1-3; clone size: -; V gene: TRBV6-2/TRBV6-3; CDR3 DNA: TGTGCCAGCATATCGGGACGCGGAAACACCATATATTTT; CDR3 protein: CASISGRGNTIYF
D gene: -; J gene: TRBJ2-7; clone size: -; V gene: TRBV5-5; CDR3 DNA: TGTGCCAGCAGCCTTGGTATGACCGTGGGAAACGAGCAGTACTTC; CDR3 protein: CASSLGMTVGNEQYF
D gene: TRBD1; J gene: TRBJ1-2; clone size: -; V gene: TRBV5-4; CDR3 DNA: TGTGCCAGCAGCGTCACAGGGGCTGGCTACACCTTC; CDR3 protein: CASSVTGAGYTF
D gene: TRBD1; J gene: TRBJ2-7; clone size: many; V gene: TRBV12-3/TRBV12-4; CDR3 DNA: TGTGCCAGCAGCAGGGGGCTTCTCGGGGACGAGCAGTACTTC; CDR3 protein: CASSRGLLGDEQYF
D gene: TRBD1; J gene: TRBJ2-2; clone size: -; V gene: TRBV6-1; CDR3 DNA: TGTGCCAGCTCCGCGGATAAGAGGGGGCGGCGGGACACCGGGGAGCTGTTTTTT; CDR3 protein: CASSADKRGRRDTGELFF
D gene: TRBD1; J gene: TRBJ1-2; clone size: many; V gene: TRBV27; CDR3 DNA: TGTGCCAGCAGTTCCGGACAGGGGGCGAGAGGCTACACCTTC; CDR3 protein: CASSSGQGARGYTF
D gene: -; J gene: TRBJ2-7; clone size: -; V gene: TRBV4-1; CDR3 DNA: TGCGCCAGCAGCCGGGGCGCGGGTAACTACGAGCGGTACTTC; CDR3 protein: CASSRGAGNYERYF
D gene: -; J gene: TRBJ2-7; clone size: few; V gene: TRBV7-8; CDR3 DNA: TGTGCCAGCAGCTTAGTCGCTACGTCTTCCTACGAGCAGTACTTC; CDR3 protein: CASSLVATSSYEQYF
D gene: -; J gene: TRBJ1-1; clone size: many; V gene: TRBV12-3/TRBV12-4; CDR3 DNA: TGTGCCAGCAGTTTAATGACTCGGGGGAACACTGAAGCTTTCTTT; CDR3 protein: CASSLMTRGNTEAFF
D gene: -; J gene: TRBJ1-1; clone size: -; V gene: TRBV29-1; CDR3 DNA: TGCAGCGTTTACTCCCCGAGAAACACTGAAGCTTTCTTT; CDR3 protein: CSVYSPRNTEAFF
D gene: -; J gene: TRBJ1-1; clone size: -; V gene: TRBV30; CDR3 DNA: TGTGCCTGGAGGGACATGATAACTGAAGCTTTCTTT; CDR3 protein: CAWRDMITEAFF
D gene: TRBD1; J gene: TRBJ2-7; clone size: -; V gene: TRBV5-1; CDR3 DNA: TGCGCCAGCAGCGAGACAGGGGTCCACGAGCAGTACTTC; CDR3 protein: CASSETGVHEQYF
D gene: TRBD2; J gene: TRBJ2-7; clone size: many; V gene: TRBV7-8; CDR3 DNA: TGTGCCAGCAGCTTAGGAGCGGGGGCGAGGAACGAGCAGTACTTC; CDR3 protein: CASSLGAGARNEQYF
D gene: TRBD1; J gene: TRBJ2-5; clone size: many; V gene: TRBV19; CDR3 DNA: TGTGCCAGTAGTACGAGGACAGGGTTCGGGGGAGAGACCCAGTACTTC; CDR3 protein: CASSTRTGFGGETQYF
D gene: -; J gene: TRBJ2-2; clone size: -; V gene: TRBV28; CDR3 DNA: TGTGCCAGCAGTCTAGACAGTTACGGGGAGCTGTTTTTT; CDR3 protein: CASSLDSYGELFF
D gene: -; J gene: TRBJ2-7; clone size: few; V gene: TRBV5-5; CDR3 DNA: TGTGCCAGCAGCTTGTGGCAGGGGACGGTTTACGAGCAGTACTTC; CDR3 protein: CASSLWQGTVYEQYF
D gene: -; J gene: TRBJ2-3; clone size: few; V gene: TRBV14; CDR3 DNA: TGTGCCAGCAGCCAAGATGCCCCCCGTCGAACAGATACGCAGTATTTT; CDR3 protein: CASSQDAPRRTDTQYF
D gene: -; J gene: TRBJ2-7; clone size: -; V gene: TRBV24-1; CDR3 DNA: TGTGCCACCTCACCGGGACTCAACTACGAGCAGTACTTC; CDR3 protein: CATSPGLNYEQYF
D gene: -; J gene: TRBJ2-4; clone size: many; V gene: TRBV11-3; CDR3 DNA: TGTGCCAGCAGCTTGGGGGCGGACATTCAGTACTTC; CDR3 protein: CASSLGADIQYF
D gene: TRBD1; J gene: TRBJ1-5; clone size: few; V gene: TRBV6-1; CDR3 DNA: TGTGCCAGCAGCTATACAGGGGGTAGCAATCAGCCCCAGCATTTT; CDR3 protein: CASSYTGGSNQPQHF
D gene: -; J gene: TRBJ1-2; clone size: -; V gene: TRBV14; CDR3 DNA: TGTGCCAGCAGCCAAGATTTGATTCCGGGAACCTATGGCTACACCTTC; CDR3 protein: CASSQDLIPGTYGYTF
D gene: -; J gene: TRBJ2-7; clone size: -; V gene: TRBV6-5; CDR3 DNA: TGTGCCAGCAGTTCCGCAGGGGCTCGGTACTTC; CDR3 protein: CASSSAGARYF
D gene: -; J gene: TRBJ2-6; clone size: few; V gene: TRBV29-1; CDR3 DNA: TGCAGCGTTGATCCCGACAGTACCGGGGCCAACGTCCTGACTTTC; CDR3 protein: CSVDPDSTGANVLTF
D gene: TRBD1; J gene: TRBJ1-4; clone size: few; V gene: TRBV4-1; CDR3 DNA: TGCGCCAGCAGCCCCGACGGGACAGGTCTCGGGGCAACTAATGAAAAACTGTTTTTT; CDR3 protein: CASSPDGTGLGATNEKLFF
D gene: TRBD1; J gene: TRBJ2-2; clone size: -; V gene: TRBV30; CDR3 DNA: TGTGCCTGGAGGGCGGACAGGGCGGTGCCCGGGGAGCTGTTTTTT; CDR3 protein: CAWRADRAVPGELFF
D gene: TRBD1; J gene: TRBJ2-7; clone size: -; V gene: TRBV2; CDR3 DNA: TGTGCCAGCAACGCCGGCCCAGGGACAGGGGTAATCCACGAGCAGTACTTC; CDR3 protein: CASNAGPGTGVIHEQYF
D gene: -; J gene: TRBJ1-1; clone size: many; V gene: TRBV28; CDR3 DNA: TGTGCCAGCAGACCCGTCAGCGCGAACACTGAAGCTTTCTTT; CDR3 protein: CASRPVSANTEAFF
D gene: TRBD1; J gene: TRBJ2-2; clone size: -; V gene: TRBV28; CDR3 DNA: TGTGCCAGCAGTTTGGTGACAGGGGCCTCTCTGGTCGGGGAGCTGTTTTTT; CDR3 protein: CASSLVTGASLVGELFF
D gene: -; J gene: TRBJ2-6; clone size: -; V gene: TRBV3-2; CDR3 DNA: TGTGCCAGCAGCCAAGGTTGGGCACAGATCTCTGGGGCCAACGTCCTGACTTTC; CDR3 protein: CASSQGWAQISGANVLTF
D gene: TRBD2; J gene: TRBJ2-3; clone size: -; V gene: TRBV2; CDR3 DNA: TGTGCCAGCAGTTACGCTAGCGGAGGCACAGATACGCAGTATTTT; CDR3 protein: CASSYASGGTDTQYF
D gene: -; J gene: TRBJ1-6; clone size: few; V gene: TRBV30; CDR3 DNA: TGTGCCTGGAGGGGGACTGCCTATAATTCACCCCTCCACTTT; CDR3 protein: CAWRGTAYNSPLHF
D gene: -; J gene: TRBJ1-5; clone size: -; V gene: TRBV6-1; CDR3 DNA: TGTGCCAGCAGTCCGACAGGAATGTATAGCAATCAGCCCCAGCATTTT; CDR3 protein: CASSPTGMYSNQPQHF
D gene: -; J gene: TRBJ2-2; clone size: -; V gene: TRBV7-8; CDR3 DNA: TGTGCCAGCAGCAGCCGGGACTTCCTCACCGGGGAGCTGTTTTTT; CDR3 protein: CASSSRDFLTGELFF
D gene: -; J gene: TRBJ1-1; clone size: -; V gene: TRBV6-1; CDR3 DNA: TGTGCCAGCTTCGGGGGGGCGAACACTGAAGCTTTCTTT; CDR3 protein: CASFGGANTEAFF
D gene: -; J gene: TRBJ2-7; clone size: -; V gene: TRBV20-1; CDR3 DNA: TGCAGTGCTAGAGGGGGTGGGCAGGGGCAGCGCGAGCAGTACTTC; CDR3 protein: CSARGGGQGQREQYF
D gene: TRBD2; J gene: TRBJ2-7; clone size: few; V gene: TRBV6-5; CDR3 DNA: TGTGCCAGCAGTTACTCGATCGGGACTAGCGGGCCATCCTACGAGCAGTACTTC; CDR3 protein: CASSYSIGTSGPSYEQYF
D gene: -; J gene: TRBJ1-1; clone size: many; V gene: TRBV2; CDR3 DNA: TGTGCCAGCAAATTCGAACCGGGGGGCACTGAAGCTTTCTTT; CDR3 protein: CASKFEPGGTEAFF
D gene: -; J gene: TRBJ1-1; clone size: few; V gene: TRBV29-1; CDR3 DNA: TGCAGCGTTGCAGGGTCTACGGCTGAAGCTTTCTTT; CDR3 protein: CSVAGSTAEAFF
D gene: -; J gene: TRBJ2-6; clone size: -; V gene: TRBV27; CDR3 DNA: TGTGCCAGCAGTTTTTCCCGGGGGGCCAACGTCCTGACTTTC; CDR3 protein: CASSFSRGANVLTF
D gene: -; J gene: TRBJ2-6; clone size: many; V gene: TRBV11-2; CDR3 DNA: TGTGCCAGCAGCGCCCGGCCAGGCGGGACTGGGGCCAACGTCCTGACTTTC; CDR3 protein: CASSARPGGTGANVLTF
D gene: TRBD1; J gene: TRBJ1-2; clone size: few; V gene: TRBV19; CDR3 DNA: TGTGCCAGTAGTATAGTGGGGACAGGAGGCGGCTACACCTTC; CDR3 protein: CASSIVGTGGGYTF
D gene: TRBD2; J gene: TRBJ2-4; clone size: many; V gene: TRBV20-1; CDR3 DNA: TGCAGTGCCTCTCCCTCTAGCGGGATCAAAAACATTCAGTACTTC; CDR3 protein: CSASPSSGIKNIQYF
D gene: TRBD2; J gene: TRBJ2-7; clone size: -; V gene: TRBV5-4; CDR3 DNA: TGTGCCAGCAGCTCCCGACGGTCTAGCGGGAACCACGAGCAGTACTTC; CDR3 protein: CASSSRRSSGNHEQYF
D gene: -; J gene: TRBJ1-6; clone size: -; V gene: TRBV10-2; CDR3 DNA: TGCGCCAGCAGTGACCGACCCGCGGGGGCACCCCTCCACTTT; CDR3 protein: CASSDRPAGAPLHF
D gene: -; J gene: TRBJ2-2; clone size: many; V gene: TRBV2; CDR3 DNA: TGTGCCAGCACCGGTCAGGACGGACCGAACACCGGGGAGCTGTTTTTT; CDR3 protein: CASTGQDGPNTGELFF
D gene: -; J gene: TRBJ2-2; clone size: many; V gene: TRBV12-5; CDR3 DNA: TGTGCTAGTGGTTTGCTCCGGGCAGGGGAGAACACCGGGGAGCTGTTTTTT; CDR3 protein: CASGLLRAGENTGELFF
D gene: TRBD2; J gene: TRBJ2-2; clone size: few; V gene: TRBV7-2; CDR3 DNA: TGTGCCAGCAGCGCCCGGGACTACAGGAGGGAGCTGTTTTTT; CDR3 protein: CASSARDYRRELFF
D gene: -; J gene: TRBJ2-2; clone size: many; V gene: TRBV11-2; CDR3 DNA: TGTGCCAGCAGCTTAGTCGCCAGGGTCGACGCCGGGGAGCTGTTTTTT; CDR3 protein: CASSLVARVDAGELFF
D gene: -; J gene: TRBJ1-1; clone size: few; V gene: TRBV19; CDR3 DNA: TGTGCCAGTAGCCCACAGGGTTCATTGGAAGCTTTCTTT; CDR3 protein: CASSPQGSLEAFF
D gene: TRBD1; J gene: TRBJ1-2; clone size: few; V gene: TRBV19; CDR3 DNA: TGTGCCAGTACCTTGACAGGGGCCTATGGCTACACCTTC; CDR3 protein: CASTLTGAYGYTF
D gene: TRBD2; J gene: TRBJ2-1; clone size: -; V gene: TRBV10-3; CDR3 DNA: TGTGCCATCAGTGACCGAGCGGGAGTGTACAATGAGCAGTTCTTC; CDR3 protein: CAISDRAGVYNEQFF
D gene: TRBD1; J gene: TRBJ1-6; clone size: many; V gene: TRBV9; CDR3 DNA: TGTGCCAGCAGCGTAGCAGGGGGTCATTCACCCCTCCACTTT; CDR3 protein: CASSVAGGHSPLHF
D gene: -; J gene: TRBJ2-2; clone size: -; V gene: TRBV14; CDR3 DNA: TGTGCCAGCAGCCAAGTGGGGGTCTCGACCCGGGAGCTGTTTTTT; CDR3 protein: CASSQVGVSTRELFF
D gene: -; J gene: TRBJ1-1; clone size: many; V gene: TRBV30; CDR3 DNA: TGTGCCTGGGCTAAGACTTCTGAAGCTTTCTTT; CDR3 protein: CAWAKTSEAFF
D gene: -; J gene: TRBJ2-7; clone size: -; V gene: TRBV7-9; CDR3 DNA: TGTGCCAGCTCGAGTGGCAGGGCGGGCGAGCAGTACTTC; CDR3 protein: CASSSGRAGEQYF
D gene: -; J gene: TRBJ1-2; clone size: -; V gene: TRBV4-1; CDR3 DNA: TGCGCCAGCAGCCAAGATCACCGGAGGTACACCTTC; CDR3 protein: CASSQDHRRYTF